This T cell receptor (beta chain) is from a study of T cell changes during pregnancy in multiple sclerosis. Data came from immunoSEQ multiplex PCR; TCRdb stores just in-frame clones and leaves some out. The profile covers about 20,000 clones, with around 90% appearing a single time and approximately 5% taken by the ten largest. CDR1 MRHNA and CDR2 SNTAGT come from the germline V gene. With 2 bases removed from V and 2 bases from J, the gap between germline ends came to 11 bases. This CDR3 is built from 15 residues. The material was CD8+ T cells from peripheral blood mononuclear cells, obtained in the second trimester of pregnancy. This sequence originates from a female donor in good health, enrolled as a control in a pregnancy study. J is TRBJ2-3 and V is TRBV6-4; tentatively, D is TRBD2 (7 bases). CDR3 in amino acids: CASSDGGGDTDTQYF. The DNA of the CDR3 is TGTGCCAGCAGTGACGGGGGGGGCGACACAGATACGCAGTATTTT.